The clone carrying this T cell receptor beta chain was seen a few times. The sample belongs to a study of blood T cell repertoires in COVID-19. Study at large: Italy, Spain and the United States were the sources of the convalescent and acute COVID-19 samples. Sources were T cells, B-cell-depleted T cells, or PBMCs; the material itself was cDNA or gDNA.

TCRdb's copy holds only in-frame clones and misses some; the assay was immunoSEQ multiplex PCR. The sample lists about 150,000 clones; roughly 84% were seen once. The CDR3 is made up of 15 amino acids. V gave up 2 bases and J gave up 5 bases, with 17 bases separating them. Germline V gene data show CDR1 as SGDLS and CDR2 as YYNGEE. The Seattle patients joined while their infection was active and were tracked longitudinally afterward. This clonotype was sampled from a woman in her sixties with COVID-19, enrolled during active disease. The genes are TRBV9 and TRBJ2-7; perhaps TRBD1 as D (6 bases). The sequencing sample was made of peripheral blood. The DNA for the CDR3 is TGTGCCAGCAGCGTGGACGGGACAAGGCCCCACGAGCAGTACTTC. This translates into CASSVDGTRPHEQYF.